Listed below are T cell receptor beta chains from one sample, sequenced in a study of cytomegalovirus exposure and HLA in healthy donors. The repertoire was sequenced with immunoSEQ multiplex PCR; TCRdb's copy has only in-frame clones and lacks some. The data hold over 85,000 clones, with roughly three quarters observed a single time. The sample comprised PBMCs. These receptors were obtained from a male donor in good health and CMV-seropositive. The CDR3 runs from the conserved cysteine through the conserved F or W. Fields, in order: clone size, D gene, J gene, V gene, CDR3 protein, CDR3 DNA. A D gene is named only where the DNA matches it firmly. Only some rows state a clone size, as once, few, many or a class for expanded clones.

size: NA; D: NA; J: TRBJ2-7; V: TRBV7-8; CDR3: CASSVGAGGQYF; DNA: TGTGCCAGCAGTGTGGGGGCGGGTGGGCAGTACTTC
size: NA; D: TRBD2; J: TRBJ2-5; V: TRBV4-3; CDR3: CASSQGILTSGRADQETQYF; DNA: TGCGCCAGCAGCCAAGGCATACTAACTAGCGGGAGAGCTGACCAAGAGACCCAGTACTTC
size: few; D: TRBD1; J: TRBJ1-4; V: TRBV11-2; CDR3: CASRSGTGWEKLFF; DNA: TGTGCCAGCAGGTCCGGGACAGGGTGGGAAAAACTGTTTTTT
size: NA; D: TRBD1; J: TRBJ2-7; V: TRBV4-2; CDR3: CASSQTQDREVYEQYF; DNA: TGTGCCAGCAGCCAGACACAGGACAGGGAAGTTTACGAGCAGTACTTC
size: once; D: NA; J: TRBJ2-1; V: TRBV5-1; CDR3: CASSRTDTYNEQFF; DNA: TGCGCCAGCAGCAGGACAGATACCTACAATGAGCAGTTCTTC
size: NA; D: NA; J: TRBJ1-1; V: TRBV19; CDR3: CASSKIGQIENTEAFF; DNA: TGTGCCAGTAGTAAAATCGGACAGATCGAGAACACTGAAGCTTTCTTT
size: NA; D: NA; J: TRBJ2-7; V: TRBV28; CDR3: CASSFELYYEQYF; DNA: TGTGCCAGCAGTTTCGAACTATATTACGAGCAGTACTTC
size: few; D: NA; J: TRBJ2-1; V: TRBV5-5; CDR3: CASSLDQYSYNEQFF; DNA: TGTGCCAGCAGCCTAGATCAGTACTCCTACAATGAGCAGTTCTTC
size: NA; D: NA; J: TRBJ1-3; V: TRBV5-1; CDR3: CASRTEASSGNTIYF; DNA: TGCGCCAGCAGAACTGAGGCAAGCTCTGGAAACACCATATATTTT
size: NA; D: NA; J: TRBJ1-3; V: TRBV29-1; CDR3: CSVGLWDTIYF; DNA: TGCAGCGTGGGACTTTGGGACACCATATATTTT
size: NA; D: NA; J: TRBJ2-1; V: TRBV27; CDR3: CASSFGQTTIYNEQFF; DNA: TGTGCCAGCAGTTTCGGACAGACAACTATCTACAATGAGCAGTTCTTC
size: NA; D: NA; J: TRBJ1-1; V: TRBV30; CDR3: CAWSVKRGLTEAFF; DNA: TGTGCCTGGAGTGTAAAGAGGGGGTTAACTGAAGCTTTCTTT
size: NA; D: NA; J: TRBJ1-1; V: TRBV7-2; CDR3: CASSLIPQGGQDSNTEAFF; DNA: TGTGCCAGCAGCTTAATCCCACAGGGCGGTCAGGATTCGAACACTGAAGCTTTCTTT